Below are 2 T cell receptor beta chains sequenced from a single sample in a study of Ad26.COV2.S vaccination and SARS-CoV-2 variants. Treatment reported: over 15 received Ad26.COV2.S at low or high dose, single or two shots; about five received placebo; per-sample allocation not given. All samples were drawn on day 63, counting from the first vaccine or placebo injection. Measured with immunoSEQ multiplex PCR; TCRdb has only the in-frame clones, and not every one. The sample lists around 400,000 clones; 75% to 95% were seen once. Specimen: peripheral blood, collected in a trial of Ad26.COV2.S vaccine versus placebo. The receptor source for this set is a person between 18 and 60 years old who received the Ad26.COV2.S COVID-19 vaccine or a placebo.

The CDR3: CASRPLTGRVEKLFF. CDR3 sequence (DNA): TGCGCCAGCAGACCCCTGACAGGGCGAGTGGAAAAACTGTTTTTT. The V gene is TRBV10-2, the J gene TRBJ1-4; 7 nucleotides line up with TRBD1. Trimming took 6 bases from V and 8 from J; bases not matched to a gene: 12. The CDR3 extends over 15 amino acids. CDR1 and CDR2 from the germline V gene are WSHSY and SAAADI.

In DNA, the CDR3 is TGTGCCAGCAGTCCTCCTTTCAGCGGGAGGTACGAGCAGTACTTC. Translating it yields CASSPPFSGRYEQYF. V usage is TRBV28 and J usage is TRBJ2-7; 9 bases line up with TRBD2. The CDR3 contains 15 residues. The V gene's germline CDR1 is MDHEN and CDR2 SYDVKM. The V gene end was trimmed by 5 bases and the J gene end by 4 bases; junction bases not matched to a gene: 9.